This T cell receptor beta chain was retrieved from a study of identical twins. In the case of this clonotype: The antigen is undetermined.

cDNA carried unique molecular identifiers, and a universal primer site was added by template switching. A single record per CDR3 protein comes from TCRdb applying MiXCR to the 5' RACE reads. The sample lists a few hundred thousand distinct CDR3 sequences, 9.6% occurring once. This CDR3 is 12 amino acids long. V dropped 8 bases and J dropped 2 bases, with 11 bases sitting between them. Germline V lookup: CDR1 DFQATT, CDR2 SNEGSKA (reference sequence). Findings and caveats of the study: When twins shared out-of-frame alpha sequences, those sequences had excess low generation probability.

This sample also belongs to another study, concerning yellow fever vaccine responses in identical twins. According to that study: Reportedly, the T cell response mounted by twins to vaccine seemed partly convergent, partly personalized.

Sequenced: PBMCs. This clonotype was obtained from a woman younger than 30 in good health. This chain links TRBV20-1 with TRBJ2-3; D is perhaps TRBD1 (6 bases). The DNA for the CDR3 is TGCAGTACGGACAGATTCACAGATACGCAGTATTTT. It is translated as CSTDRFTDTQYF.